One and the same sample provided the 30 T cell receptor beta chains below, sequenced in a study of Graves' ophthalmopathy and Graves' hyperthyroidism (dated by TCRdb to the late 2010s). For sequencing, an Illumina HiSeq 2000 was employed. TCR beta CDR3 regions were amplified from RNA transcripts for repertoire sequencing. A first-round RT-PCR used HTBI primers with the Qiagen OneStep RT-PCR kit, followed by a second-round multiplex PCR, size selection and purification. TCRdb reworked the public reads: Q25 trimming with fastp, MiXCR clone assembly, productive beta chains retained. Under each unique CDR3 protein, matching rows form one entry showing the most common genes and DNA. In all, the sample holds around 400,000 distinct CDR3 sequences, and under 25% of those were seen once. The ten top clones hold 2.5% to 3.5% of the sample. The sample consisted of peripheral blood. The receptors come from a woman between 18 and 30 years old with stable Graves' hyperthyroidism. Donor details come from another sample of the same person, matched by shared clones.

In this sample, this clonotype turned up many times. Since a much larger clone is just one base distant, this may be a read error. V usage is TRBV11-2 and J usage is TRBJ2-7, with 10 positions matching TRBD1. The CDR3 is 15 amino acids. Losses at the gene ends were 0 bases for V and 2 bases for J; bases not matched to a gene: 1. CDR1 and CDR2 (germline): SGHAT, FQNNGV. The CDR3 protein is CASSLDGTGAYEQYF. As DNA, the CDR3 is TGTGCCAGCAGCTTAGATGGGACAGGGGCCTACGAGCAGTACTTC.

This clonotype was found many times. The chain employs TRBV12-3 or TRBV12-4 and TRBJ2-2; D perhaps matches TRBD2 (6 bases). This CDR3 has 16 amino acids. Trimming stripped 6 bases from V and 8 bases from J, with 22 bases between. CDR3 protein: CASSPDSAGPRGELFF. The DNA of the CDR3 is TGTGCCAGCAGCCCTGACTCAGCGGGCCCCAGAGGGGAGCTGTTTTTT.

V and J are TRBV6-2 or TRBV6-3 and TRBJ2-1; D remains ambiguous. The CDR3 has 13 residues. V shed 6 bases and J shed 2 bases, with 8 bases lying between them. CDR1 and CDR2 from the germline V gene are MNHEY and SVGEGT. CDR3 in DNA: TGTGCCAGCAGGCTAGACCCCTACAATGAGCAGTTCTTC. This encodes CASRLDPYNEQFF.

CDR3 bases: TGTGCCAGCTGTCCGGGTCCTACATCAACCTACGAGCAGTACTTC. Its protein product is CASCPGPTSTYEQYF. V usage is TRBV18 and J usage is TRBJ2-7; D unresolved. Germline assignment: CDR1 KGHSH and CDR2 LQKENI. The CDR3 is 15 residues long. V dropped 7 bases and J dropped 2 bases, with 18 bases sitting between them.

This clonotype appeared a few times. This chain connects TRBV6-5 to TRBJ1-2, with 8 bases matching TRBD1. Germline values: CDR1 MNHEY, CDR2 SVGAGI. The V gene end was trimmed by 3 bases and the J gene end by 8 bases; junction bases not matched to a gene: 8. The CDR3 contains 14 residues. The CDR3 DNA sequence: TGTGCCAGCAGTTATGCGACAGGGGTCGGCGGCTACACCTTC. Residues: CASSYATGVGGYTF.

This clonotype was seen many times. The V gene is TRBV20-1, the J gene TRBJ2-7, with D possibly TRBD2 on 5 matching bases. V was shortened by 0 bases and J by 0 bases, with 12 bases between the two germline ends. Germline V gene sequence: CDR1 DFQATT, CDR2 SNEGSKA (reference sequence). The CDR3 is 15 amino acids. The DNA of the CDR3 is TGCAGTGCTAGAGAATTAGGTGCGGGCTCCTACGAGCAGTACTTC. Protein: CSARELGAGSYEQYF.

This clonotype appeared many times. This chain links TRBV11-2 with TRBJ2-7; 11 bases are a match to TRBD2. J was trimmed by 5 bases and V by 5 bases; bases with no gene match: 11. The CDR3 totals 16 residues. Germline V lookup: CDR1 SGHAT, CDR2 FQNNGV. For the CDR3, the DNA is TGTGCCAGCAGCCAGTCAGGACTAGCGGGCACCCACGAGCAGTACTTC. As protein: CASSQSGLAGTHEQYF.

This clonotype was seen only a few times. The chain joins TRBV27 to TRBJ2-7; TRBD2 matches 11 bases. J gave up 6 bases and V 4 bases, and 11 bases lay outside the gene matches. Germline-derived CDR1 and CDR2 are MNHEY and SMNVEV (reference sequence). This CDR3 is 16 amino acids long. For the CDR3, the DNA is TGTGCCAGCAGTTCCCAACCTAGCGGGAGGAGACGCGAGCAGTACTTC. Protein product: CASSSQPSGRRREQYF.

V usage is TRBV6-1 and J usage is TRBJ2-7; 8 bases align to TRBD1. Germline V gene lookup returns CDR1 MNHNS and CDR2 SASEGT. This CDR3 has 14 residues. V lost 8 bases, J lost 2 bases, and 8 bases stayed unmatched. The CDR3 sequence is CASSPPGQAYEQYF. Written as DNA, the CDR3 is TGTGCCAGCTCACCTCCGGGACAGGCCTACGAGCAGTACTTC.

There are many counts of this clonotype. V gene TRBV15 combines with J gene TRBJ2-4; D is perhaps TRBD1 (6 bases). Deletions cut 4 bases from V and 1 base from J, with 26 bases between. CDR1 LNHNV and CDR2 YYDKDF come from the germline V gene (reference sequence). This CDR3 spans 20 amino acids. CDR3 residues: CATSTTYRDTPKVAKNIQYF. CDR3 DNA: TGTGCCACCAGCACCACGTACCGGGACACCCCGAAGGTTGCCAAAAACATTCAGTACTTC.

The rearrangement joins TRBV2 to TRBJ2-7; D might be TRBD1 or TRBD2, each matching 5 bases. The CDR3 loop spans 12 amino acids. The ends were cut back, 7 bases at V and 7 bases at J, with 14 bases in the middle. Germline loops: CDR1 SNHLY, CDR2 FYNNEI. Here the CDR3 reads CASTRGLSEQYF. The DNA of the CDR3 is TGTGCCAGCACACGGGGCCTCTCTGAGCAGTACTTC.

This clonotype has a count of ten or more. The chain uses TRBV19 and TRBJ2-2, with D unresolved. The CDR3 consists of 15 residues. The V and J ends lost 3 bases and 5 bases respectively, with 13 bases between them. Germline V gives CDR1 LNHDA, CDR2 SQIVND (reference sequence). CDR3 region: CASSIPAQGTGELFF. CDR3 bases: TGTGCCAGTAGTATCCCTGCCCAAGGGACCGGGGAGCTGTTTTTT. Full variable domain (outside the CDR3, taken from reference TRBV19 and TRBJ2-2): DGGITQSPKYLFRKEGQNVTLSCEQNLNHDAMYWYRQDPGQGLRLIYYSQIVNDFQKGDIAEGYSVSREKKESFPLTVTSAQKNPTAFYLCASSIPAQGTGELFFGEGSRLTVL.

This clonotype was counted only a few times. A much larger clone differs from this one at a single base, so this may be a read error. The chain combines TRBV2 with TRBJ2-7; 8 bases are a match to TRBD1. The CDR3 length is 15 residues. V gave up 8 bases and J gave up 7 bases; unmatched junction bases: 16. In germline, CDR1 is SNHLY, CDR2 FYNNEI. The CDR3 protein is CASGLGQGVSGEQYF. The CDR3 DNA follows: TGTGCCAGCGGTCTTGGACAGGGCGTATCGGGGGAGCAGTACTTC.

At least ten counts were recorded for this clonotype. The gene calls are TRBV19 and TRBJ2-7; D might be TRBD1 (5 bases). Germline CDR1 LNHDA, CDR2 SQIVND (reference sequence). Trimming removed 8 bases at V and 3 bases at J, with 17 bases between. The CDR3 is 14 amino acids. CDR3: CASSYRYRYYEQYF. In DNA form, the CDR3 reads TGTGCCAGTTCCTACAGGTATAGGTACTACGAGCAGTACTTC. The whole variable domain, remainder taken from reference TRBV19 and TRBJ2-7, is DGGITQSPKYLFRKEGQNVTLSCEQNLNHDAMYWYRQDPGQGLRLIYYSQIVNDFQKGDIAEGYSVSREKKESFPLTVTSAQKNPTAFYLCASSYRYRYYEQYFGPGTRLTVT.

This clonotype was seen ten or more times. This chain uses TRBV6-5 with TRBJ1-2; TRBD1 matches at 10 bases. V trimming: 3 bases; J trimming: 9 bases; junction bases outside the gene matches: 16. Germline V CDR1 and CDR2: MNHEY, SVGAGI. The CDR3 spans 17 residues. CDR3 sequence: CASSYPPPRDRGRSYTF. DNA for the CDR3: TGTGCCAGCAGTTATCCCCCCCCCCGGGACAGGGGTCGTAGCTACACCTTC.

On this clonotype itself: A much larger clone is a single base away; this may be a read error. The chain is built from TRBV6-1 and TRBJ2-2; D is unclear. The CDR3 is made up of 14 amino acids. V lost 7 bases to trimming and J lost 7 bases, with 16 bases between them. Germline-derived CDR1 and CDR2 are MNHNS and SASEGT. The CDR3 DNA is TGTGCCAGCATGGCGTATCACCCAATCGGGGAGCTGTTTTTT. It yields the protein CASMAYHPIGELFF.

In this sample, this clonotype turned up many times. The V gene is TRBV19, the J gene TRBJ1-5, with TRBD1 matching over 7 bases. In germline, CDR1 is LNHDA, CDR2 SQIVND (reference sequence). This CDR3 comprises 16 residues. Losses at the gene ends were 5 bases for V and 2 bases for J; bases not matched to a gene: 9. The CDR3 DNA sequence: TGTGCCAGTAGTTCTCCGACAGGGAGACGCAATCAGCCCCAGCATTTT. Amino acids: CASSSPTGRRNQPQHF.

This clonotype was counted many times. V gene TRBV29-1 combines with J gene TRBJ2-5; 12 nucleotides match TRBD2. This CDR3 has 16 amino acids. Per germline, CDR1 SQVTM and CDR2 ANQGSEA. V was pared by 6 bases and J by 4 bases, with 12 bases of the junction left unmatched. The CDR3 here is CSVLLAGGPRLETQYF. For the CDR3, the DNA is TGCAGCGTGCTTCTAGCGGGAGGGCCGCGGCTAGAGACCCAGTACTTC.

In this sample, this clonotype turned up many times. The chain links TRBV20-1 to TRBJ1-5; D is uncertain. The germline gives CDR1 DFQATT, CDR2 SNEGSKA (reference sequence). Trimming took off 6 bases at V and 0 bases at J, with 15 bases between the two ends. The length of the CDR3 is 15 residues. CDR3 sequence (DNA): TGCAGTGCCCTGTTGGGTCCATATAGCAATCAGCCCCAGCATTTT. The encoded protein is CSALLGPYSNQPQHF.

This clonotype was observed many times. The gene calls are TRBV2 and TRBJ1-3; D is ambiguous. The V end lost 7 bases, the J end lost 4 bases, and 2 bases lay between the germline ends. The germline CDR1 and CDR2 sequences are SNHLY and FYNNEI. The CDR3 has 10 amino acids. CDR3 region: CASNGNTIYF. The CDR3 region has the DNA TGTGCCAGCAACGGAAACACCATATATTTT.

The V and J genes are TRBV12-3 or TRBV12-4 and TRBJ2-2; 8 nucleotides line up with TRBD1. This CDR3 spans 14 amino acids. V shed 3 bases and J 7 bases; nucleotides not matched to a gene: 4. The CDR3 bases are TGTGCCAGCAGTTTTCAGGGGGCGGGCGGGGAGCTGTTTTTT. Translating gives CASSFQGAGGELFF.

This clonotype was detected only a few times. The chain combines TRBV5-1 with TRBJ2-2; 7 positions match TRBD1. V shed 0 bases and J 1 base; nucleotides not matched to a gene: 0. CDR3 length equals 15 residues. CDR1 and CDR2 (germline): SGHRS, YFSETQ. The CDR3 DNA follows: TGCGCCAGCAGCTTGGGGGACAGGAACACCGGGGAGCTGTTTTTT. It codes for CASSLGDRNTGELFF.

The sample holds many counts of this clonotype. This chain uses TRBV15 with TRBJ2-4; a possible D gene is TRBD2 (5 bases). From germline, CDR1 is LNHNV and CDR2 YYDKDF (reference sequence). The CDR3 length is 15 residues. V lost 2 bases to trimming and J lost 1 base, with 9 bases between them. The CDR3 loop reads CATSRRRSAKNIQYF. The CDR3 DNA follows: TGTGCCACCAGCAGACGGAGGAGCGCCAAAAACATTCAGTACTTC.

This clonotype came up many times. The V gene is TRBV7-2, the J gene TRBJ2-2; 7 positions match TRBD1. The V segment lost 7 bases and the J segment 6 bases; nucleotides outside the gene matches: 8. This CDR3 is built from 14 residues. Germline V lookup: CDR1 SGHTA, CDR2 FQGNSA. The CDR3 sequence is CASTSTGLAGELFF. CDR3 coding DNA: TGTGCCAGCACCTCGACAGGGCTCGCCGGGGAGCTGTTTTTT.

The V call is TRBV10-3, the J call TRBJ2-2; 11 bases are shared with TRBD2. The CDR3 is 15 amino acids. J gave up 4 bases and V 10 bases, and 8 bases lay outside the gene matches. The germline V gene encodes CDR1 ENHRY and CDR2 SYGVKD. DNA of the CDR3: TGTGCCACCCTCACTAGCGGGGGCATCACCGGGGAGCTGTTTTTT. Translation gives CATLTSGGITGELFF.

This clonotype has ten or more counts. The chain employs TRBV3-1 and TRBJ2-7; no clear D gene. Trimming took 0 bases from V and 10 from J, leaving 10 bases between them. Germline lookup yields CDR1 LGHDT and CDR2 YNNKEL (reference sequence). There are 12 residues in the CDR3. Here the CDR3 DNA reads TGTGCCAGCAGCCAAGAGGGGTCAGCACAGTACTTC. It yields the protein CASSQEGSAQYF.

This clonotype was seen many times. The chain uses TRBV20-1 and TRBJ2-7, with D perhaps matching TRBD1 or TRBD2 (5 bases each). The CDR3 is made up of 14 amino acids. The V gene's germline CDR1 is DFQATT and CDR2 SNEGSKA (reference sequence). Trimming took 1 base from V and 6 from J, leaving 16 bases between them. CDR3 coding DNA: TGCAGTGCTAGAGTCGGGGCTGGGAATCTCGAGCAGTACTTC. Translated, it gives CSARVGAGNLEQYF.

Many counts were recorded for this clonotype. The chain joins TRBV5-1 to TRBJ1-1; D is undetermined. This CDR3 is 14 amino acids long. Germline lookup yields CDR1 SGHRS and CDR2 YFSETQ. V lost 3 bases to trimming and J lost 0 bases, with 9 bases between them. The CDR3 loop reads CASSSEGMNTEAFF. CDR3 nucleotide sequence: TGCGCCAGCAGCTCCGAGGGAATGAACACTGAAGCTTTCTTT.

This clonotype has just a few counts. The chain recombines TRBV27 with TRBJ2-7; possibly TRBD2 for D (5 bases). Trimming removed 4 bases at V and 5 bases at J, with 15 bases between. CDR1 MNHEY and CDR2 SMNVEV come from the germline V gene (reference sequence). There are 14 residues in the CDR3. Here the CDR3 reads CASSSPPRGHEQYF. The CDR3 bases are TGTGCCAGCAGTTCACCCCCCCGGGGTCACGAGCAGTACTTC.

This rearrangement joins TRBV6-1 to TRBJ1-1; weak D call: TRBD1 (5 bases). This CDR3 has 12 residues. The germline gives CDR1 MNHNS, CDR2 SASEGT. Trimming took off 6 bases at V and 8 bases at J, with 13 bases between the two ends. The CDR3 nucleotides are TGTGCCAGCAGGGGGGATCCCGAGGAAGCTTTCTTT. This sequence encodes CASRGDPEEAFF.